Shown below are 15 T cell receptor beta chains from a single sample sequenced in a study of regulatory and conventional T cells in RAG deficiency. Sequencing was performed with immunoSEQ multiplex PCR; in TCRdb, only in-frame clones are kept and a portion is missing. The sample has fewer than 4,000 clones, around 94% seen once. Regulatory T cells were sorted from blood as CD4+ CD25-high CD127-low cells. The data were also submitted as part of a second study, on regulatory T cells. Per that study: Primers: 52 TRBV forward and 13 TRBJ reverse.

Material: CD4+ Tregs sorted from blood. The receptors originated from a human donor in good health.

This clone has a single count. J is TRBJ1-1 and V is TRBV6-6; D is possibly TRBD1 (5 bases). This CDR3 has 15 residues. The germline V gene has CDR1 MNHNY and CDR2 SVGAGI (reference sequence). Trimming left V 0 bases short and J 1 base short, with 9 bases between. The CDR3 reads CASSYSTGRNTEAFF. In DNA, the CDR3 is TGTGCCAGCAGTTACTCCACAGGCAGGAACACTGAAGCTTTCTTT.

This chain links TRBV18 with TRBJ1-1, with unresolved D. Trimming shortened V by 1 base and J by 7 bases, and 7 bases separated the two germline ends. CDR3 length: 12 amino acids. Germline CDR1 is KGHSH and CDR2 is LQKENI. The CDR3 nucleotides are TGTGCCAGCTCACCACAGCAGATTGAAGCTTTCTTT. Translating gives CASSPQQIEAFF.

The chain carries TRBV27 and TRBJ1-1; the match to TRBD1 covers 9 bases. This CDR3 is built from 15 residues. The junction had 11 bases not matched to a gene; V was cut back by 5 bases and J by 7 bases. The germline gives CDR1 MNHEY, CDR2 SMNVEV (reference sequence). The CDR3 region has the DNA TGTGCCAGCAGTACAACAGGGGGCGCGGATTTTGAAGCTTTCTTT. It translates to CASSTTGGADFEAFF.

This chain joins TRBV5-1 and TRBJ2-3; D is unresolved. Germline V gene lookup returns CDR1 SGHRS and CDR2 YFSETQ. This CDR3 has 12 amino acids. V lost 4 bases and J 2 bases, leaving 5 bases between the germline ends. In nucleotides, the CDR3 is TGCGCCAGCAGCGGCTCCACAGATACGCAGTATTTT. As protein: CASSGSTDTQYF.

The J gene is TRBJ2-7, the V gene TRBV6-7; 7 bases match TRBD1. TRBV6-7 is labeled an ORF, and its function is uncertain. Trimming cost V 4 bases and J 3 bases; bases outside gene matches: 3. The CDR3 extends over 13 amino acids. CDR3 in amino acids: CASSSPGGYEQYF. The DNA for the CDR3 is TGTGCCAGCAGTTCCCCAGGGGGCTACGAGCAGTACTTC.

The chain recombines TRBV7-9 with TRBJ2-7; TRBD2 matches 11 bases. The CDR3 totals 16 residues. Trimming removed 5 bases from V and 0 bases from J; junction bases left unmatched: 6. Germline lookup yields CDR1 SEHNR and CDR2 FQNEAQ (reference sequence). The CDR3 loop is CASSPGLAEYSYEQYF. Written as DNA, the CDR3 is TGTGCCAGCAGCCCGGGACTAGCGGAGTACTCCTACGAGCAGTACTTC.

CDR3 nucleotide sequence: TGTGCCAGTAGTCTCCAGGATGAATACGAGCAGTACTTC. The encoded protein is CASSLQDEYEQYF. The chain joins TRBV19 to TRBJ2-7, with D unclear. Germline V gives CDR1 LNHDA, CDR2 SQIVND (reference sequence). There are 13 residues in the CDR3. The V end was cut by 5 bases, the J end by 4 bases, with 12 bases between.

The rearrangement links TRBV10-3 to TRBJ2-1, with 9 positions matching TRBD2. The CDR3 totals 17 residues. Germline V gives CDR1 ENHRY, CDR2 SYGVKD. With 6 bases clipped from V and 8 bases from J, the junction kept 17 bases outside the gene matches. In nucleotides, the CDR3 is TGTGCCATCAGCAGGACGGGTTCTAGCGGGGCGGGTGATGAGCAGTTCTTC. It encodes CAISRTGSSGAGDEQFF.

This rearrangement joins TRBV5-1 to TRBJ1-1, with TRBD1 identical over 9 bases. This CDR3 has 15 residues. The ends lost 4 bases at V and 0 bases at J; junction bases unmatched: 4. Germline V gives CDR1 SGHRS, CDR2 YFSETQ. In nucleotides, the CDR3 is TGCGCCAGCAGCGGGGGACAGGGTATGAACACTGAAGCTTTCTTT. Protein: CASSGGQGMNTEAFF. Variable domain in full (rest from reference TRBV5-1 and TRBJ1-1): KAGVTQTPRYLIKTRGQQVTLSCSPISGHRSVSWYQQTPGQGLQFLFEYFSETQRNKGNFPGRFSGRQFSNSRSEMNVSTLELGDSALYLCASSGGQGMNTEAFFGQGTRLTVV.

The J gene is TRBJ2-1, the V gene TRBV2, with 8 bases that match TRBD1. The trim removed 1 base at V and 8 bases at J, leaving 13 bases unmatched. Germline V gives CDR1 SNHLY, CDR2 FYNNEI. The CDR3 has 17 amino acids. CDR3 protein: CASSEVGARTGIDEQFF. The CDR3 DNA reads TGTGCCAGCAGTGAAGTCGGGGCCCGGACAGGGATCGATGAGCAGTTCTTC. Drawing the rest from reference TRBV2 and TRBJ2-1, the complete variable domain is EPEVTQTPSHQVTQMGQEVILRCVPISNHLYFYWYRQILGQKVEFLVSFYNNEISEKSEIFDDQFSVERPDGSNFTLKIRSTKLEDSAMYFCASSEVGARTGIDEQFFGPGTRLTVL.

V is TRBV30 and J is TRBJ1-5; TRBD1 is a possible D gene (5 bases). The V end lost 3 bases, the J end lost 2 bases, and 17 bases lay between the germline ends. The germline CDR1 and CDR2 sequences are GTSNPN and SVGIG (reference sequence). There are 16 residues in the CDR3. The CDR3: CAWSWAGGSGNQPQHF. In DNA, the CDR3 is TGTGCCTGGAGCTGGGCGGGGGGGAGCGGCAATCAGCCCCAGCATTTT.

The chain uses TRBV5-1 and TRBJ1-4, with a possible D match to TRBD1 (6 bases). Deletions cut 3 bases from V and 4 bases from J, with 10 bases between. Germline CDR1 is SGHRS and CDR2 is YFSETQ. This CDR3 spans 14 amino acids. The CDR3 protein is CASSWGGGNEKLFF. The CDR3 DNA reads TGCGCCAGCAGCTGGGGAGGGGGTAATGAAAAACTGTTTTTT.

This clone was seen a few times. The chain employs TRBV30 and TRBJ2-6; D uncertain. Between the trimmed V and J ends, which lost 4 bases and 1 base, there was a span of 5 bases. Germline CDR1 is GTSNPN and CDR2 is SVGIG (reference sequence). The CDR3 sequence is 13 residues long. CDR3 sequence: CAWMLSGANVLTF. CDR3 DNA sequence: TGTGCCTGGATGTTATCTGGGGCCAACGTCCTGACTTTC.

The chain has TRBV18 and TRBJ2-3; the D gene is possibly TRBD2 (7 bases). V shed 2 bases and J shed 2 bases, with 17 bases lying between them. The CDR3 runs 17 residues. Germline CDR1 is KGHSH and CDR2 is LQKENI. For the CDR3, the DNA is TGTGCCAGCTCACCAACCCGGGGGGCCGCTTCCACAGATACGCAGTATTTT. Translation gives CASSPTRGAASTDTQYF.

CDR3: CASSVGQGVEGYTF. CDR3 bases: TGTGCCAGCAGCGTAGGACAGGGGGTGGAAGGCTACACCTTC. The chain couples TRBV7-9 to TRBJ1-2, with 10 bases lining up with TRBD1. The CDR3 length is 14 residues. Germline-derived CDR1 and CDR2 are SEHNR and FQNEAQ (reference sequence). J lost 8 bases, V lost 5 bases, and 8 bases had no gene match.